The source of this T cell receptor beta chain is a study of T cell changes during pregnancy in multiple sclerosis. V was pared by 3 bases and J by 0 bases, with 6 bases between. The CDR3 consists of 13 residues. Germline CDR1 MDHEN, CDR2 SYDVKM. Some clones are missing from TCRdb's copy, which holds only in-frame ones; the method was immunoSEQ multiplex PCR. The repertoire holds about 40,000 clones, roughly 91% seen once, with about 7.8% in the top ten. The sequencing used CD8+ T cells from peripheral blood mononuclear cells, collected before pregnancy. The source of this sequence is a female donor with multiple sclerosis, enrolled in a pregnancy study. V is TRBV28 and J is TRBJ2-7; D gene uncertain. CDR3 protein: CASSFLISYEQYF. Written as DNA, the CDR3 is TGTGCCAGCAGTTTCCTTATCTCCTACGAGCAGTACTTC. Looking up the rest from reference TRBV28 and TRBJ2-7 gives the full variable domain: DVKVTQSSRYLVKRTGEKVFLECVQDMDHENMFWYRQDPGLGLRLIYFSYDVKMKEKGDIPEGYSVSREKKERFSLILESASTNQTSMYLCASSFLISYEQYFGPGTRLTVT.